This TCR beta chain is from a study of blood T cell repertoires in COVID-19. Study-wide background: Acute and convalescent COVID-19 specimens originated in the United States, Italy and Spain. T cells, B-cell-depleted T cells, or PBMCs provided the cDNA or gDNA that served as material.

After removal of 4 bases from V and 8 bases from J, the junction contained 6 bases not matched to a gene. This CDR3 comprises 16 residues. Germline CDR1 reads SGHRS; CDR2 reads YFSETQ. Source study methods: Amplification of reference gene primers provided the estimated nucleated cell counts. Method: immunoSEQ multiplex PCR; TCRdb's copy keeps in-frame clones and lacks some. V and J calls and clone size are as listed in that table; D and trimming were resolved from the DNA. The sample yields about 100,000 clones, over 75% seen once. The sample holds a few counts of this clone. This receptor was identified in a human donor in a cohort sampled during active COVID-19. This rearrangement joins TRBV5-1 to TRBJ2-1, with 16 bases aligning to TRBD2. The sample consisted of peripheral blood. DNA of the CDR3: TGCGCCAGCAGCCCGGGGACTAGCGGGAGGGCCTATGAGCAGTTCTTC. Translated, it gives CASSPGTSGRAYEQFF.